This T cell receptor (beta chain) was recorded in a study of cytomegalovirus exposure and HLA in healthy donors. The V gene lost 0 bases and the J gene lost 6 bases, with 15 bases spanning the gap. Germline V CDR1 and CDR2: SGHNT, YYREEE (reference sequence). The CDR3 length is 16 residues. Comments on this clone: Antigen: not known.

The study ran its PCR with 60 Vbeta and 13 Jbeta primers. Data came from immunoSEQ multiplex PCR; TCRdb stores just in-frame clones and leaves some out. The table lists around 130,000 clones, around 83% of them singletons. Findings of the study overall: In vitro data verified a few CMV-associated chains as specific for CMV antigens. Cytomegalovirus association was listed for about 160 TCR beta chains.

The TCR originated in a man over 45 in good health and CMV-seronegative. This chain links TRBV5-4 with TRBJ2-2, with D possibly TRBD1 on 5 matching bases. The specimen sequenced was PBMCs. The CDR3, as DNA: TGTGCCAGCAGCTTGGCCAGGGAACGAAGCGCCGGGGAGCTGTTTTTT. The encoded protein is CASSLARERSAGELFF.